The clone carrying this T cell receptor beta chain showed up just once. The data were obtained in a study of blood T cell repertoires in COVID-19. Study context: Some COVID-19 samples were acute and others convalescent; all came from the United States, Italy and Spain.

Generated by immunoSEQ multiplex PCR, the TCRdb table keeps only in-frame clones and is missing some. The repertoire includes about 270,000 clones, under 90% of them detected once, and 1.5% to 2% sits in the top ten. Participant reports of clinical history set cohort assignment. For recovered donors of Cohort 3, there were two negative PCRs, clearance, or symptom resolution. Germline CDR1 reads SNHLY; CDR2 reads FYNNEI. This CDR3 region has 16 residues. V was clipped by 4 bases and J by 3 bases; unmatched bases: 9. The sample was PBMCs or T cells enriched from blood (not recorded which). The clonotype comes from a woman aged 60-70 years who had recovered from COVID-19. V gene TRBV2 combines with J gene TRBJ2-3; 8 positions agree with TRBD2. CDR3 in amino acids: CASSVEAGGLTDTQYF. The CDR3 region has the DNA TGTGCCAGCAGTGTCGAGGCGGGGGGCCTAACAGATACGCAGTATTTT.